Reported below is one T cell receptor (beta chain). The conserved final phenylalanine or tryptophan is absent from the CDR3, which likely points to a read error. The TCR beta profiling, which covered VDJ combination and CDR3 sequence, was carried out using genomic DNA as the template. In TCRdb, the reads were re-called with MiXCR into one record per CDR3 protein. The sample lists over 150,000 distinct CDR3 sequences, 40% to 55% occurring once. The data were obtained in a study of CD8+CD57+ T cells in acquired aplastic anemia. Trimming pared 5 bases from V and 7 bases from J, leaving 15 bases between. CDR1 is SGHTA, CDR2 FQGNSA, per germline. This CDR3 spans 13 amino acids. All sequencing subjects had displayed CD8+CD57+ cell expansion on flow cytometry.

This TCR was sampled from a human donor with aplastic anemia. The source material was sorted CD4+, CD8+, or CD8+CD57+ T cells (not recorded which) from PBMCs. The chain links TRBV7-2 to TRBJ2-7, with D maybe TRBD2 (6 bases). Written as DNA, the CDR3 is TGTGCCAGCAGCCCGGGACCGGCGGGAGAGCAGTACCTC. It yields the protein CASSPGPAGEQYL.